This T cell receptor (beta chain) was obtained from a study of T cell responses to AZD1222 COVID-19 vaccine. Study outcomes and limitations: The CD4 TCRs associated with vaccination extended across spike and predominated at 160-218 and 743-854. Clonal diversity was possibly underestimated; the donors were predominantly white British and more often female. Among spike-specific TCRs, nearly half reportedly target unmutated variant regions.

The V segment lost 2 bases and the J segment 5 bases; nucleotides outside the gene matches: 5. This CDR3 has 15 residues. CDR1 is MNHEY, CDR2 SVGEGT, per germline. Measured with immunoSEQ multiplex PCR; TCRdb has only the in-frame clones, and not every one. Among approximately 150,000 clones listed, around 87% were seen once. With respect to this clone: Antigen: not known.

This chain connects TRBV6-2 or TRBV6-3 to TRBJ1-4; TRBD1 agrees at 7 bases. The sequencing used peripheral blood, collected 28 days after the second AZD1222 dose. The origin of this receptor is an adult who received the AZD1222 COVID-19 vaccine. In nucleotides, the CDR3 is TGTGCCAGCAGTTACGTAGGACAGGAGAATGAAAAACTGTTTTTT. As protein: CASSYVGQENEKLFF.